The entry below gives a single T cell receptor (beta chain) sequence along with its context. The source of the sample is a study of T cell changes during pregnancy in multiple sclerosis. Germline values: CDR1 SGHAT, CDR2 FQNNGV. The CDR3 totals 15 residues. V was pared by 1 base and J by 2 bases, with 11 bases between. Profiling relied on immunoSEQ multiplex PCR, and the TCRdb table lists in-frame clones only, not all of them. The table shows 15,000 to 25,000 clones, with about nine tenths occurring only once. Sequences were derived from CD8+ T cells from peripheral blood mononuclear cells, sampled in the third trimester of pregnancy. V gene TRBV11-2 combines with J gene TRBJ2-5, with D perhaps TRBD1 (5 bases). The clonotype comes from a female donor in good health, enrolled as a control in a pregnancy study. The CDR3 loop reads CASSLGTSPQETQYF. DNA of the CDR3: TGTGCCAGCAGCTTAGGGACATCGCCTCAAGAGACCCAGTACTTC.